What follows is one T cell receptor (beta chain) and its context. The CDR3 has 14 amino acids. J lost 3 bases, V lost 1 base, and 4 bases had no gene match. The germline CDR1 and CDR2 sequences are SGHDT and YYEEEE. This entry comes from a study of T cells in Graves' hyperthyroidism and ophthalmopathy. The TCR beta CDR3 regions underwent amplification using RNA transcripts as the source. The HTBI primer set served for first-round RT-PCR of the TCR CDR3. TCRdb re-analysed the multiplex PCR reads in MiXCR, keeping a single row per CDR3 protein. The table records about 360,000 distinct CDR3 sequences, roughly 14% of them present only once.

This chain joins TRBV5-6 and TRBJ2-7; 7 bases fit TRBD2. This TCR came from a young man with Graves' hyperthyroidism that later progressed to Graves' ophthalmopathy. Material for sequencing was blood. The CDR3 nucleotides are TGTGCCAGCAGCTTGCAGCTAGCGGACTACGAGCAGTACTTC. Translated, it gives CASSLQLADYEQYF. The full variable domain, completed using reference TRBV5-6 and TRBJ2-7, is DAGVTQSPTHLIKTRGQQVTLRCSPKSGHDTVSWYQQALGQGPQFIFQYYEEEERQRGNFPDRFSGHQFPNYSSELNVNALLLGDSALYLCASSLQLADYEQYFGPGTRLTVT.